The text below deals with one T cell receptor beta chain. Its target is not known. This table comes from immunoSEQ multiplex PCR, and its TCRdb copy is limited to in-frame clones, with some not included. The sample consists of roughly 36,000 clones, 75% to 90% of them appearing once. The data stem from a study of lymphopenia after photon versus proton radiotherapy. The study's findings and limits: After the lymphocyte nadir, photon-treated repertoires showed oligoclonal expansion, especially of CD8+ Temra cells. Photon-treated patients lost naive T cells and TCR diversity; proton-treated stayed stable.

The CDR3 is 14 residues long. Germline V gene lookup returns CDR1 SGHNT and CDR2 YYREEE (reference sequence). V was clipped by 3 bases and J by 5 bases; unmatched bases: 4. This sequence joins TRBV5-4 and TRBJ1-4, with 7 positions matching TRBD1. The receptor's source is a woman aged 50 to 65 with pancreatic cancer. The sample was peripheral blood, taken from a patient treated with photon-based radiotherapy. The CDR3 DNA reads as TGTGCCAGCAGCTCGGGACAGTACAATGAAAAACTGTTTTTT. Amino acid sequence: CASSSGQYNEKLFF.